The rows below give T cell receptor beta chains drawn from one sample of a study of blood T cells in healthy people across ages. MiXCR, run by TCRdb on the 5' RACE reads, gives a single entry per CDR3 protein. Seen here are 780,000 or so distinct CDR3 sequences, roughly three fifths observed once, and the top ten hold more than 25%. Sequencing input: blood. Receptors originate from a man aged 35-49 years in good health. The CDR3 runs from the conserved cysteine through the conserved F or W. The order of the fields is J gene, V gene, D gene, clone size, CDR3 DNA, CDR3 protein. A D gene is named only where the DNA matches it firmly. Only part of the rows carry a size: once, few, many, or a class if the clone is expanded.

>TRBJ2-5|TRBV12-3/TRBV12-4|-|few
TGTGCCAGCAGTCACAACTTGTGGATGGAGACCCAGTACTTC
CASSHNLWMETQYF
>TRBJ2-1|TRBV16|-|-
TGTGCCAGCAGCGGGGGGGCTTCAGATCAGTTCTTC
CASSGGASDQFF
>TRBJ2-4|TRBV6-2/TRBV6-3|TRBD2|-
TGTGCCAGCTTGGCGGGAGGGCCTGTCTTGGCCAAAAACATTCAGTACTTC
CASLAGGPVLAKNIQYF
>TRBJ2-1|TRBV10-3|-|-
TGTGCCATCAGTGTAGGGCAGGGCAATGAGCAGTTCTTC
CAISVGQGNEQFF
>TRBJ2-1|TRBV2|-|once
TGTGCCAGCAGGATCCTAGTGGCCTCCTACAATGAGCAGTTCTTC
CASRILVASYNEQFF
>TRBJ2-1|TRBV7-6|TRBD2|once
TGTGCCAGCAGCACGACGGGACTAGCGGGAGTGGGTGAGCAGTTCTTC
CASSTTGLAGVGEQFF
>TRBJ2-5|TRBV12-3/TRBV12-4|-|few
TGTGCCAGCAACATGGGAGAAGAGACCCAGTACTTC
CASNMGEETQYF
>TRBJ1-6|TRBV18|TRBD1|few
TGTGCCAGCTCACCGCGACAGGGGGCATCAGATTCACCCCTCCACTTT
CASSPRQGASDSPLHF
>TRBJ1-1|TRBV6-5|TRBD1|-
TGTGCCAGCAGTCACGGACAGGCGAACACTGAAGCTTTCTTT
CASSHGQANTEAFF
>TRBJ1-2|TRBV28|TRBD1|-
TGTGCCAGCAGTTCCCCGACCGGGACAGGGTATGGCTACACCTTC
CASSSPTGTGYGYTF
>TRBJ1-6|TRBV2|-|-
TGTGCCAGCACGTCTTCCGTTAATTCACCCCTCCACTTT
CASTSSVNSPLHF
>TRBJ2-1|TRBV7-3|-|-
TGTGCCAGCAGCTTTACCCGGACAGCGGCTGAGCAGTTCTTC
CASSFTRTAAEQFF
>TRBJ2-1|TRBV29-1|-|-
TGCAGCGTGGAGACCAGCTCCTACAATGAGCAGTTCTTC
CSVETSSYNEQFF
>TRBJ2-3|TRBV20-1|-|-
TGCAGTGCTTCGCCGCTTTTGAGGGCTAGCACAGATACGCAGTATTTT
CSASPLLRASTDTQYF
>TRBJ1-1|TRBV10-3|-|-
TGTGCCACCAAGTACGAGAACACTGAAGCTTTCTTT
CATKYENTEAFF
>TRBJ1-2|TRBV29-1|TRBD1|-
TGCAGCGTCGATATCACACAATGGGGACAGGGGGCGGACTATGGCTACACCTTC
CSVDITQWGQGADYGYTF
>TRBJ2-5|TRBV11-2|TRBD2|-
TGTGCCAGCAGCTTTGGGACTAGCGGGACCGAGACCCAGTACTTC
CASSFGTSGTETQYF
>TRBJ2-4|TRBV11-1|-|-
TGTGCCAGCAGCTTTACGCGAGGTGTGCTGGCCAAAAACATTCAGTACTTC
CASSFTRGVLAKNIQYF
>TRBJ2-5|TRBV28|-|few
TGTGCCAGCAGTTTAACGAAAGAAGAGACCCAGTACTTC
CASSLTKEETQYF
>TRBJ2-5|TRBV4-3|-|-
TGCGCCAGCAGCCACCAAACGGGCCTCCAAGAGACCCAGTACTTC
CASSHQTGLQETQYF
>TRBJ2-6|TRBV11-1|-|many
TGTGCCAGCAGCCTCAGCGTACCCAGCTCTGGGGCCAACGTCCTGACTTTC
CASSLSVPSSGANVLTF
>TRBJ2-1|TRBV3-1|TRBD2|few
TGTGCCAGCAAAGACACGGGAGGCTCCTACAATGAGCAGTTCTTC
CASKDTGGSYNEQFF
>TRBJ2-1|TRBV7-2|TRBD1|-
TGTGCCAGCAGGCAACGACAGGGTTCCTACAATGAGCAGTTCTTC
CASRQRQGSYNEQFF
>TRBJ1-2|TRBV7-2|TRBD1|-
TGTGCCAGCAGCCCAGGGGGGAGCTTCTATGGCTACACCTTC
CASSPGGSFYGYTF
>TRBJ2-3|TRBV28|-|-
TGTGCCAGCAGTTTAGGCTACAGGGATACGCAGTATTTT
CASSLGYRDTQYF
>TRBJ2-5|TRBV7-7|-|few
TGTGCCACCGCGGAGGGAAAAGAGACCCAGTACTTC
CATAEGKETQYF
>TRBJ2-3|TRBV11-2|-|few
TGTGCCAGCAGCTTAGTTGGTCATGCAGGGCGCGCAGATACGCAGTATTTT
CASSLVGHAGRADTQYF
>TRBJ1-2|TRBV20-1|-|-
TGCAGTGCTAGTCCGGCTCATACGGGAAATGGCTACACCTTC
CSASPAHTGNGYTF
>TRBJ1-2|TRBV9|-|many
TGTGCCAGCAGGCGGGAAGGGGGATATGGCTACACCTTC
CASRREGGYGYTF
>TRBJ2-5|TRBV7-2|-|many
TGTGCCAGCAGCTTAGGCGGGGTGTACCTCCAAGAGACCCAGTACTTC
CASSLGGVYLQETQYF
>TRBJ2-1|TRBV7-2|-|many
TGTGCCAGCAGTCTGACGAACAATGAGCAGTTCTTC
CASSLTNNEQFF
>TRBJ1-1|TRBV20-1|-|many
TGCAGTGCTAGCTTGAGCAGGGGCATGAACACTGAAGCTTTCTTT
CSASLSRGMNTEAFF
>TRBJ2-7|TRBV4-1|TRBD2|-
TGCGCCAGCAGCCTTGGCAGGGAGGGCGAGCAGTACTTC
CASSLGREGEQYF
>TRBJ2-7|TRBV6-5|TRBD2|once
TGTGCCAGCAGAGATTCAGCGGGAGAGCAGTACTTC
CASRDSAGEQYF
>TRBJ2-1|TRBV4-1|-|-
TGCGCCAGCAGCCAAGATCCCCGCCAAGAGACCCAGTTCTTC
CASSQDPRQETQFF
>TRBJ2-1|TRBV20-1|-|once
TGCAGTGCTAGAGCTCTGGCTTTGCAGTACAATGAGCAGTTCTTC
CSARALALQYNEQFF
>TRBJ2-7|TRBV5-1|TRBD2|-
TGCGCCAGCAGCTTGGCCACGCTAGCGGGACGGTACGAGCAGTACTTC
CASSLATLAGRYEQYF
>TRBJ1-5|TRBV20-1|TRBD1|-
TGCAGTGCTGGAGGACAGGGGGATCAGCCCCAGCATTTT
CSAGGQGDQPQHF
>TRBJ2-1|TRBV5-1|-|-
TGCGCCAGCAGCCAGTTTGGGATTGGCGGGGAGCAGTTCTTC
CASSQFGIGGEQFF
>TRBJ2-7|TRBV4-1|-|-
TGCGCCAGCAGCCAAGATCTCGGGACTCCCGAGCAGTACTTC
CASSQDLGTPEQYF